These 20 T cell receptor beta chains were all obtained from the same sample, sequenced in a study of technical replicates of blood from a few donors. The repertoire was sequenced with immunoSEQ multiplex PCR; TCRdb's copy has only in-frame clones and lacks some. The sample includes 75,000 to 85,000 clones, around 95% seen only once; the top ten take roughly 0.36%. The sample consisted of T cells isolated from PBMCs. These receptors all come from a human donor in good health.

V gene TRBV5-6 combines with J gene TRBJ2-3, with 11 positions matching TRBD2. Germline CDR1 and CDR2: SGHDT and YYEEEE. The CDR3 contains 14 residues. Germline trimming cut 2 bases from V and 11 bases from J; bases unmatched to any gene: 7. CDR3 loop: CASSFPGTSGGQYF. The CDR3 DNA is TGTGCCAGCAGCTTTCCCGGGACTAGCGGAGGGCAGTATTTT.

The chain recombines TRBV6-5 with TRBJ2-7; D perhaps matches TRBD1 (6 bases). The CDR3 spans 14 residues. The ends were cut back, 6 bases at V and 0 bases at J, with 12 bases in the middle. Germline CDR1 and CDR2: MNHEY and SVGAGI. The CDR3 DNA sequence: TGTGCCAGCAGCTTCGGACAGAGCTCCTACGAGCAGTACTTC. Translating it yields CASSFGQSSYEQYF.

This chain links TRBV4-1 with TRBJ2-7, with D maybe TRBD2 (7 bases). Germline lookup yields CDR1 MGHRA and CDR2 YSYEKL. CDR3 size: 18 residues. Trimming took off 2 bases at V and 5 bases at J, with 25 bases between the two ends. CDR3 sequence: CASSQRRGGTWPGDEQYF. CDR3 in DNA: TGCGCCAGCAGCCAAAGGAGGGGGGGGACATGGCCTGGCGACGAGCAGTACTTC.

The chain is built from TRBV15 and TRBJ1-2; 8 bases agree with TRBD1. Trimming at V came to 3 bases and at J to 6 bases, leaving 3 bases not matched to a gene. This CDR3 is 13 amino acids long. CDR1 is LNHNV, CDR2 YYDKDF, per germline (reference sequence). The CDR3, as DNA: TGTGCCACCAGCAGGACAGGGGTACATGGCTACACCTTC. Encoded protein: CATSRTGVHGYTF.

This clone was counted a single time. The rearrangement uses TRBV7-2 and TRBJ1-2; the match to TRBD1 covers 9 bases. The V gene end was trimmed by 5 bases and the J gene end by 7 bases; junction bases not matched to a gene: 5. The CDR3 covers 13 residues. Germline CDR1 reads SGHTA; CDR2 reads FQGNSA. CDR3 coding DNA: TGTGCCAGCAGCCCCGACAGGGGGATTGGCTACACCTTC. As protein: CASSPDRGIGYTF.

The V call is TRBV28, the J call TRBJ1-1, with D hard to call. This CDR3 region has 13 residues. In germline, CDR1 is MDHEN, CDR2 SYDVKM. The V gene lost 6 bases and the J gene lost 0 bases, with 8 bases spanning the gap. In nucleotides, the CDR3 is TGTGCCAGCAGGCCGACTATGAACACTGAAGCTTTCTTT. Translated: CASRPTMNTEAFF.

The gene calls are TRBV30 and TRBJ2-2; no clear D gene. This CDR3 is 13 amino acids long. Trimming left V 0 bases short and J 6 bases short, with 8 bases between. CDR1 is GTSNPN, CDR2 SVGIG, per germline (reference sequence). This chain's CDR3 is CAWSVSQSGELFF. Here the CDR3 DNA reads TGTGCCTGGAGTGTCTCTCAGTCCGGGGAGCTGTTTTTT.

The chain recombines TRBV6-6 with TRBJ2-3, with 9 bases lining up with TRBD2. CDR1 is MNHNY and CDR2 is SVGAGI in the germline V gene (reference sequence). This CDR3 has 14 residues. The V gene end was trimmed by 6 bases and the J gene end by 1 base; junction bases not matched to a gene: 2. DNA of the CDR3: TGTGCCAGCAGCTGGACTAGCGGCACAGATACGCAGTATTTT. It is translated as CASSWTSGTDTQYF.

This chain links TRBV28 with TRBJ2-3; 10 positions agree with TRBD2. V lost 5 bases and J lost 6; bases outside the gene matches: 8. The germline CDR1 and CDR2 sequences are MDHEN and SYDVKM. CDR3 size: 15 residues. CDR3 nucleotide sequence: TGTGCCAGCAGTAAAATAGCGGGAGGCTCGGATACGCAGTATTTT. Protein: CASSKIAGGSDTQYF.

This chain uses TRBV19 with TRBJ1-1, with TRBD1 as a possible D gene (6 bases). This CDR3 contains 11 residues. The ends were cut back, 7 bases at V and 5 bases at J, with 8 bases in the middle. The germline gives CDR1 LNHDA, CDR2 SQIVND (reference sequence). The CDR3 DNA reads TGTGCCAGTAAACAGGGAACTGAAGCTTTCTTT. This translates into CASKQGTEAFF.

J is TRBJ2-7 and V is TRBV5-1; TRBD1 matches at 8 bases. Losses at the gene ends were 5 bases for V and 1 base for J; bases not matched to a gene: 8. CDR1 and CDR2 from the germline V gene are SGHRS and YFSETQ. The length of the CDR3 is 15 residues. The CDR3 bases are TGCGCCAGCAGTTGGGCAACAGGGGGATCCTACGAGCAGTACTTC. As protein: CASSWATGGSYEQYF.

This clone was counted a single time. J is TRBJ2-1 and V is TRBV4-3; tentative D call: TRBD2 (5 bases). Germline V gene data show CDR1 as LGHNA and CDR2 as YSLEER. The CDR3 loop spans 14 amino acids. V was trimmed by 1 base and J by 10 bases, leaving 14 bases between them. The CDR3 spells CASSQGAASGEQFF. CDR3 bases: TGCGCCAGCAGCCAAGGGGCCGCTTCGGGGGAGCAGTTCTTC.

A word on this clone: A junction end diverges from the germline sequence, so it may reflect a read error. The V gene is TRBV7-9, the J gene TRBJ2-1, with D possibly TRBD2 on 5 matching bases. The germline V gene encodes CDR1 SEHNR and CDR2 FQNEAQ (reference sequence). CDR3 length equals 15 residues. CDR3 sequence: CASSLANFPYNEQFF. The CDR3 coding sequence is TGTGCCAGCAGCCTAGCTAACTTTCCCTACAATGAGCAGTTCTTC.

This chain uses TRBV28 with TRBJ1-1; 8 bases are a match to TRBD1. The CDR3 runs to 15 residues. Trimming took 8 bases from V and 6 from J; bases not matched to a gene: 14. Germline CDR1 MDHEN, CDR2 SYDVKM. The CDR3 DNA reads as TGTGCCAGCGTTAACCTGGACAGGGAATTACCTGAAGCTTTCTTT. Translation gives CASVNLDRELPEAFF.

The chain uses TRBV5-1 and TRBJ2-6; D perhaps matches TRBD1 (6 bases). The V gene lost 2 bases and the J gene lost 0 bases, with 15 bases spanning the gap. There are 18 residues in the CDR3. The germline V gene encodes CDR1 SGHRS and CDR2 YFSETQ. Here the CDR3 reads CASSLGPGQSSGANVLTF. The CDR3 nucleotides read TGCGCCAGCAGCTTAGGCCCGGGACAAAGCTCTGGGGCCAACGTCCTGACTTTC.

This sequence joins TRBV6-5 and TRBJ1-1; no firm D call. This CDR3 is built from 13 residues. Germline V gene lookup returns CDR1 MNHEY and CDR2 SVGAGI. Trimming stripped 6 bases from V and 4 bases from J, with 12 bases between. CDR3 in DNA: TGTGCCAGCAGGCAGCGTGTTACCACTGAAGCTTTCTTT. As protein: CASRQRVTTEAFF.

The chain joins TRBV6-6 to TRBJ1-1; D is unresolved. The CDR3 totals 11 residues. Trimming took 6 bases from V and 8 from J, leaving 10 bases between them. Germline CDR1 reads MNHNY; CDR2 reads SVGAGI (reference sequence). The CDR3 DNA sequence: TGTGCCAGCAGGAGGGAGCCGGAAGCTTTCTTT. This codes for CASRREPEAFF.

The chain employs TRBV6-5 and TRBJ1-1, with D uncertain. There are 14 residues in the CDR3. Per germline, CDR1 MNHEY and CDR2 SVGAGI. Trimming shortened V by 3 bases and J by 2 bases, and 10 bases separated the two germline ends. The CDR3 region has the DNA TGTGCCAGCAGTTATTTTTCCCTTAACACTGAAGCTTTCTTT. Translation: CASSYFSLNTEAFF.

This rearrangement joins TRBV4-3 to TRBJ2-2; TRBD2 aligns across 8 bases. The V gene's germline CDR1 is LGHNA and CDR2 YSLEER. Trimming removed 0 bases from V and 3 bases from J; junction bases left unmatched: 9. CDR3 length equals 18 residues. For the CDR3, the DNA is TGCGCCAGCAGCCAAGATGGGGTGCTAGCGGGTTACACCGGGGAGCTGTTTTTT. It translates to CASSQDGVLAGYTGELFF.

The chain has TRBV12-5 and TRBJ1-2; D possibly corresponds to TRBD1 (6 bases). The V and J ends lost 3 bases and 0 bases respectively, with 14 bases between them. The CDR3 consists of 16 residues. Germline V CDR1 and CDR2: LGHNT, FRNRAP. CDR3 DNA sequence: TGTGCTAGTGGTTTCGGGAACAGGGAAACTAACTATGGCTACACCTTC. Translating it yields CASGFGNRETNYGYTF.